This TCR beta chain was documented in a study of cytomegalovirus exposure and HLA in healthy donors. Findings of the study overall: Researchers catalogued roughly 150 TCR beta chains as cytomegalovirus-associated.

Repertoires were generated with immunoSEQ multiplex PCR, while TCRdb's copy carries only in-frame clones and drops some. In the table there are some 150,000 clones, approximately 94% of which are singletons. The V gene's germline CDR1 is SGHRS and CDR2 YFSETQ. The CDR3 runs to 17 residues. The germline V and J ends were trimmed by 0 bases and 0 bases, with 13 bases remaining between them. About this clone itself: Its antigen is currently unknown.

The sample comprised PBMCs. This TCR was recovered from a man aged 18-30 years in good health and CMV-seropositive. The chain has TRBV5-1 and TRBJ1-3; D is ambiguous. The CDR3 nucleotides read TGCGCCAGCAGCTTGGAAGCAACGGGTCTCTCTGGAAACACCATATATTTT. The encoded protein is CASSLEATGLSGNTIYF.